The TCR beta chain described here comes from a study of blood T cell repertoires in COVID-19 (dated by TCRdb to between 2020 and 2021). For context, the study as a whole: Collaborator samples came from the United States, Italy and Spain and covered acute and convalescent phases of COVID-19. The material from the prospective study consisted of cDNA or gDNA derived from T cells, B-cell-depleted T cells, or PBMCs. Subjects who had been exposed to COVID-19, were actively infected with it, or had recovered from it provided the deeply sampled blood TCRbeta repertoires that made up the dataset. The repertoires were released in a freely available public database intended as a resource for research on the immune response to SARS-CoV-2. The samples were drawn from the first 160 participants of the ongoing ImmuneRACE study and from 1,254 subjects provided by 6 global collaborators. A de-identified subject ID, COVID-19 status, age in years and sex were almost always included in the sample metadata. Where HLA class I and class II types were available, the types were taken from metadata supplied by the sample provider, not from assay-based typing. Here is what the overall study found, with its caveats: How much clinical and demographic metadata was included differed by source and by participant, and the metadata was provided uncurated.

Including the terminal cysteine and phenylalanine, the CDR3 comprises 20 residues. Only the CDR3 DNA stays, 60 bases, in frame from base 1. V lost 4 bases and J lost 2 bases, and the count of bases not matched to a germline gene is 20. CDR1 KGHSH and CDR2 LQKENI are derived from the germline V gene. TCRbeta CDR3 regions were amplified from genomic DNA using the immunoSEQ Assay, a bias-controlled multiplex PCR. Per the authors' processing: The number of nucleated cells in each sample was estimated from the amplification of reference gene primers within the assay. Sequence reads were collapsed and filtered to measure the absolute abundance of every unique TCRbeta CDR3 rearrangement. Productive Simpson clonality was computed per sample as the square root of Simpson's diversity index over productive rearrangements. TCRdb mirrors the immuneACCESS table, restricted to in-frame sequences. Some clones are absent from its copies; in checked studies, under half trace to an unresolved V gene, and the reason for the others is unknown. Clonal size and the V and J genes are those of that table, whereas D and trimming came from the DNA. For this sample there are about 270,000 clones; around 89% appear just once. The top ten clones comprise around 2% of the sample.

In the prospective study, participants were roughly 18 to 90 years old, resided in approximately 22 geographic areas of the United States, and were enrolled through a virtual design. In the prospective study, participants were assigned to cohorts based on the clinical history participants reported in a screening survey and a study questionnaire. For ImmuneRACE Cohort 3, a participant was defined as recovered based on two consecutive negative NP/OP PCR tests, clearance by a healthcare professional, or resolution of symptoms. Mobile phlebotomists in the prospective study collected whole blood, serum and a nasopharyngeal or oropharyngeal swab from every participant. Additional blood draws and questionnaires over an approximately two-month period could optionally be provided by prospective study participants. Blood samples from the prospective study were shipped frozen or at room temperature prior to DNA extraction.

As regards this clone: Its binding antigen is unknown. No qualities accompany the bases; no much larger clone lies one base away.

The rearranged chain carries TRBV18 and TRBJ2-5, with 9 middle bases fitting TRBD2. The sequence derives from a woman under 30 who had recovered from COVID-19. The specimen was PBMCs or T cells enriched from blood (not recorded which). The CDR3 has the sequence CASSLSAAWRGGLEQETQYF. The DNA reads as follows: TGTGCCAGCTCACTCTCGGCGGCGTGGCGGGGGGGCTTGGAACAAGAGACCCAGTACTTC.